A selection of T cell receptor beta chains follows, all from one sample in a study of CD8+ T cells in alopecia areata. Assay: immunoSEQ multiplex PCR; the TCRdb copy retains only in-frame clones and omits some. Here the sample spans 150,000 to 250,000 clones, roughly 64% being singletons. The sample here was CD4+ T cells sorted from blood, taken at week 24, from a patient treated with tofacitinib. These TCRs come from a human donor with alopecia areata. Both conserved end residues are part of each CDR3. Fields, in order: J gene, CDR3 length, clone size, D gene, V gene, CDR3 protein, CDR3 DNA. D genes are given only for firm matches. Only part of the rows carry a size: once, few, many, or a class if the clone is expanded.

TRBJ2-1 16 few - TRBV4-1 CASSQEHRDGLNEQFF TGTGCCAGCAGCCAGGAACACCGGGACGGACTCAATGAGCAGTTCTTC
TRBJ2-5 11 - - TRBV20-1 CSASPEETQYF TGCAGTGCTAGCCCCGAGGAGACCCAGTACTTC
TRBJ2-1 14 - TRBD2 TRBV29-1 CSVETSGRYDEQFF TGCAGCGTCGAGACTAGCGGGAGGTACGATGAGCAGTTCTTC
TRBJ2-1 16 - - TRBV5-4 CASSFRAGIFNNEQFF TGTGCCAGCAGCTTTCGGGCGGGCATCTTCAACAATGAGCAGTTCTTC
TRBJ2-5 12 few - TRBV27 CASSSDGRTQYF TGTGCCAGCAGTTCGGACGGGCGGACCCAGTACTTC
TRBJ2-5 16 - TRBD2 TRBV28 CASIGAGAGDKETQYF TGTGCCAGCATAGGAGCGGGAGCGGGGGATAAAGAGACCCAGTACTTC
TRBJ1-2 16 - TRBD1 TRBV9 CASSAAGTGGNYGYTF TGTGCCAGCAGCGCCGCCGGGACAGGGGGTAACTATGGCTACACCTTC
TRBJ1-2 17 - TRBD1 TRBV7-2 CASSRQSRDRGGEGYTF TGTGCCAGCAGCCGCCAGAGTCGGGACAGAGGAGGGGAAGGCTACACCTTC
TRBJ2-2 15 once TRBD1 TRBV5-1 CASSRTGGDTGELFF TGCGCCAGCAGTCGGACAGGGGGAGACACCGGGGAGCTGTTTTTT
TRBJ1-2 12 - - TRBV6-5 CASSIAGGGYTF TGTGCCAGCAGCATCGCCGGGGGTGGCTACACCTTC
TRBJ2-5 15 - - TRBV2 CASSLGIGMEETQYF TGTGCCAGCAGCCTAGGTATAGGGATGGAAGAGACCCAGTACTTC
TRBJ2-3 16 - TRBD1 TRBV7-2 CASGTGTGALTDTQYF TGTGCCAGCGGAACCGGGACAGGGGCCCTCACAGATACGCAGTATTTT
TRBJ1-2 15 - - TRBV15 CATSRDKRTEYGYTF TGTGCCACCAGCAGAGACAAAAGGACAGAGTATGGCTACACCTTC
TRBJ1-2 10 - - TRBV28 CASNRDGYTF TGTGCCAGCAACCGGGATGGCTACACCTTC
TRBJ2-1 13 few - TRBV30 CAWSVRRETEQFF TGTGCCTGGAGTGTACGACGGGAGACTGAGCAGTTCTTC
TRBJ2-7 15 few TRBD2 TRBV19 CASRETSGSQYEQYF TGTGCCAGCAGGGAAACTAGCGGGAGCCAGTACGAGCAGTACTTC
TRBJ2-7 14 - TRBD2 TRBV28 CASSFGTSGYEQYF TGTGCCAGCAGTTTTGGGACTAGCGGATACGAGCAGTACTTC
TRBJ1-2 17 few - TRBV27 CASSLAPRTKDNYGYTF TGTGCCAGCAGTTTAGCCCCGAGGACTAAAGATAACTATGGCTACACCTTC
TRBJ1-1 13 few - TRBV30 CAWSVQENTEAFF TGTGCCTGGAGTGTACAAGAGAACACTGAAGCTTTCTTT
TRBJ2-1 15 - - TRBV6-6 CASSPRLSSYNEQFF TGTGCCAGCAGTCCTCGCTTGAGCTCCTACAATGAGCAGTTCTTC
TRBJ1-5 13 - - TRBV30 CAWSVQPNQPQHF TGTGCCTGGAGTGTACAGCCCAATCAGCCCCAGCATTTT
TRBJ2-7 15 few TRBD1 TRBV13 CASSPRGRVGYEQYF TGTGCCAGCAGCCCAAGGGGGCGAGTGGGGTACGAGCAGTACTTC
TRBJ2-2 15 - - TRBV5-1 CASSLAQVNTGELFF TGCGCCAGCAGCTTGGCGCAGGTGAACACCGGGGAGCTGTTTTTT